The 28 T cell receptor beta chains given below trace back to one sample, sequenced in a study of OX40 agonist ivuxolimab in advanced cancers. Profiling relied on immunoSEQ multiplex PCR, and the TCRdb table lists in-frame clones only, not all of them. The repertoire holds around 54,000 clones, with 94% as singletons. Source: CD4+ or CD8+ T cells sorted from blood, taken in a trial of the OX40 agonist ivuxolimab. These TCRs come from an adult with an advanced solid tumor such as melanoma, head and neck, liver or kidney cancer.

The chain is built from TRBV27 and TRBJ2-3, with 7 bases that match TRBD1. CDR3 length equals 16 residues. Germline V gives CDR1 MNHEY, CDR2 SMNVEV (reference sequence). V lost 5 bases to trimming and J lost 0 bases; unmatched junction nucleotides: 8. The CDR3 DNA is TGTGCCAGCAGTCCCACAGGGGCCCTAAGCACAGATACGCAGTATTTT. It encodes CASSPTGALSTDTQYF.

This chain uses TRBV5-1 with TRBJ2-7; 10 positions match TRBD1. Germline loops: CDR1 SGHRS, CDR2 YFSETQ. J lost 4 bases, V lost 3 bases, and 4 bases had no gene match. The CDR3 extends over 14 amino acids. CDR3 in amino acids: CASSSGTGVYEQYF. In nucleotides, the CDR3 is TGCGCCAGCAGCTCCGGGACAGGGGTTTACGAGCAGTACTTC.

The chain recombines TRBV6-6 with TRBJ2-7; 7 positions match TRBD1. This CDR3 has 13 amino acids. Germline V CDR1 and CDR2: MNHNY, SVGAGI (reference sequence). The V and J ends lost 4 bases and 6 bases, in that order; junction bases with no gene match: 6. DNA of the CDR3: TGTGCCAGCAGTTTCTCACCAGGGGGCGAGCAGTACTTC. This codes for CASSFSPGGEQYF.

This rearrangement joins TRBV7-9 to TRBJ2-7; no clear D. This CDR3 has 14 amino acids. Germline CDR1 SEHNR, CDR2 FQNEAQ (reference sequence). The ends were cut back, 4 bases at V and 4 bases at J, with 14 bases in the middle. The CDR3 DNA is TGTGCCAGCAGCTCTATCTCGGTAGGGTACGAGCAGTACTTC. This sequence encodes CASSSISVGYEQYF. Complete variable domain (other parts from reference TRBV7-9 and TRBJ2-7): DTGVSQNPRHKITKRGQNVTFRCDPISEHNRLYWYRQTLGQGPEFLTYFQNEAQLEKSRLLSDRFSAERPKGSFSTLEIQRTEQGDSAMYLCASSSISVGYEQYFGPGTRLTVT.

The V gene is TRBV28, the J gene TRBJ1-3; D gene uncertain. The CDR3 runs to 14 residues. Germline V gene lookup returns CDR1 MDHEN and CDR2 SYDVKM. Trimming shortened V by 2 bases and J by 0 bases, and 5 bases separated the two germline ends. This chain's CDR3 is CASSLKASGNTIYF. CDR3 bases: TGTGCCAGCAGTTTAAAGGCCTCTGGAAACACCATATATTTT.

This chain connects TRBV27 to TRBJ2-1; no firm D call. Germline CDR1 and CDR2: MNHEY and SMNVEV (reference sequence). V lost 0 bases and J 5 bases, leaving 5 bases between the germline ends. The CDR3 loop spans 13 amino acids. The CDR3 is CASSLSRNNEQFF. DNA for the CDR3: TGTGCCAGCAGTTTATCCAGGAACAATGAGCAGTTCTTC.

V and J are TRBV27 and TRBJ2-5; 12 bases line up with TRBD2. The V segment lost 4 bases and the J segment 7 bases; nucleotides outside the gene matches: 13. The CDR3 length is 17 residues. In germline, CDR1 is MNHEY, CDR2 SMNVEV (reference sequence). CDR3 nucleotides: TGTGCCAGCAGTTCCCCGGGACTAGCGGGTCACATTGCGACCCAGTACTTC. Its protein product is CASSSPGLAGHIATQYF.

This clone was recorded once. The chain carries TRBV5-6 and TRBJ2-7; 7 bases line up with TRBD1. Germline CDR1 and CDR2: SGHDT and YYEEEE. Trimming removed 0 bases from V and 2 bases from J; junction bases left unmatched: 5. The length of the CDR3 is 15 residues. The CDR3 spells CASSLGTGLTYEQYF. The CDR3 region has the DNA TGTGCCAGCAGCTTGGGGACAGGCCTGACCTACGAGCAGTACTTC.

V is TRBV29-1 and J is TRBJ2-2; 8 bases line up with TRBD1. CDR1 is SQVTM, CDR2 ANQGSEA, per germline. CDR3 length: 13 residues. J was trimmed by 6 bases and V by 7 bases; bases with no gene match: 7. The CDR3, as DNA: TGCAGCGGCACAGGGGGTAGGGCCGGGGAGCTGTTTTTT. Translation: CSGTGGRAGELFF.

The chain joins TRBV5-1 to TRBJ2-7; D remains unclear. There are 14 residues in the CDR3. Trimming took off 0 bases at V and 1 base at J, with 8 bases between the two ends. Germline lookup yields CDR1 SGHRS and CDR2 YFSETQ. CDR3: CASSLAASSYEQYF. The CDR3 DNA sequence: TGCGCCAGCAGCTTGGCCGCCAGTTCCTACGAGCAGTACTTC. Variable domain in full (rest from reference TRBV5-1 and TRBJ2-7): KAGVTQTPRYLIKTRGQQVTLSCSPISGHRSVSWYQQTPGQGLQFLFEYFSETQRNKGNFPGRFSGRQFSNSRSEMNVSTLELGDSALYLCASSLAASSYEQYFGPGTRLTVT.

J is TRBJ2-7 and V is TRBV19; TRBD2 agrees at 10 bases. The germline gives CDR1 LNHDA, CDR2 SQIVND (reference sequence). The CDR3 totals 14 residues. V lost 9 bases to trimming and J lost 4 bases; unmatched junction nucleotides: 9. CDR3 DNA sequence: TGTGCCAGGACTTTAGCGGGAGGAAATTACGAGCAGTACTTC. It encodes CARTLAGGNYEQYF.

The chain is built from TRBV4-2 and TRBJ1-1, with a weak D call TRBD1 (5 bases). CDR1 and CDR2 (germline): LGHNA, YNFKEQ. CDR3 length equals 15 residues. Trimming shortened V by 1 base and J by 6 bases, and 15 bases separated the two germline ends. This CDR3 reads CASSQGPGWRAEAFF. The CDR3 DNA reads TGTGCCAGCAGCCAAGGGCCAGGGTGGAGGGCTGAAGCTTTCTTT.

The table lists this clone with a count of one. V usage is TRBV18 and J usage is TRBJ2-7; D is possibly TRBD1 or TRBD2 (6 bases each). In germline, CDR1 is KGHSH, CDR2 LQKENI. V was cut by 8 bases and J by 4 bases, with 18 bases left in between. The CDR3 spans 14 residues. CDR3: CASRTTGAEYEQYF. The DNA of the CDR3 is TGTGCCAGCCGAACGACGGGGGCTGAGTACGAGCAGTACTTC.

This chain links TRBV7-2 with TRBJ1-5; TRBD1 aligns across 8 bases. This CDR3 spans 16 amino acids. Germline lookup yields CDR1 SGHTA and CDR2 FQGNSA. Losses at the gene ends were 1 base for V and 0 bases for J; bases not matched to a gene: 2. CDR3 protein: CASSLGQGISNQPQHF. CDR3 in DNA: TGTGCCAGCAGCTTAGGACAGGGGATTAGCAATCAGCCCCAGCATTTT.

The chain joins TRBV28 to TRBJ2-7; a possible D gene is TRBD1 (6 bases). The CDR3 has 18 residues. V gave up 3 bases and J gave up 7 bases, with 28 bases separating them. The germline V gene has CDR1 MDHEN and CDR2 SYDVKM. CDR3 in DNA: TGTGCCAGCAGTTTTAGGGGGATTGCACAGGCCGGGTTTTTGGAGCAGTACTTC. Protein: CASSFRGIAQAGFLEQYF.

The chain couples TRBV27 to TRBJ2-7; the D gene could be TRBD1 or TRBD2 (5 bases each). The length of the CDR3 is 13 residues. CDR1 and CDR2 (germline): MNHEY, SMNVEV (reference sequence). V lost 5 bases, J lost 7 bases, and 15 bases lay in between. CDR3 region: CASSPGASLEQYF. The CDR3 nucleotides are TGTGCCAGCAGTCCCGGGGCATCCCTGGAGCAGTACTTC.

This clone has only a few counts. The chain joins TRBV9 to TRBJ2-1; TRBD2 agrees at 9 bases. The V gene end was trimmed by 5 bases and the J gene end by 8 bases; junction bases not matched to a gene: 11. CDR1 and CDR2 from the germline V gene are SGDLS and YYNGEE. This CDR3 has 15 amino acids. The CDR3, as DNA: TGTGCCAGCAGTACTACTAGCGGGCGGGTCGATGAGCAGTTCTTC. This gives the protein CASSTTSGRVDEQFF.

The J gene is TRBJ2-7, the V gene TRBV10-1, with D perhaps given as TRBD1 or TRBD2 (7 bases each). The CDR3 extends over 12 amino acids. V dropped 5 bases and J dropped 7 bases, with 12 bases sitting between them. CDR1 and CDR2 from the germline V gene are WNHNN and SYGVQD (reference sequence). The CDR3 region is CASSRQGGEQYF. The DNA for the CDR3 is TGCGCCAGCAGTAGACAGGGAGGGGAGCAGTACTTC.

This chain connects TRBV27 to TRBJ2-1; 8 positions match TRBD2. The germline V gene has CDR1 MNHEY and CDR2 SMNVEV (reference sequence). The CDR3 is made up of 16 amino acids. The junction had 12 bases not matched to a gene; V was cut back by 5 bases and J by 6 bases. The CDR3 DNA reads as TGTGCCAGCAGTACCTCGGGACTAGGAGCCCCCAATGAGCAGTTCTTC. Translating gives CASSTSGLGAPNEQFF.

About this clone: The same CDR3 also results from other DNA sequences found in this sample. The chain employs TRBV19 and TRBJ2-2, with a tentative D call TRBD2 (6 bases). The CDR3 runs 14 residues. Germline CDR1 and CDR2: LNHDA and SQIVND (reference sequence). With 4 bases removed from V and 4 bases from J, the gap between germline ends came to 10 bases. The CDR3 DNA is TGTGCCAGTAGTAGACGGGAGAGCACCGGGGAGCTGTTTTTT. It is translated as CASSRRESTGELFF.

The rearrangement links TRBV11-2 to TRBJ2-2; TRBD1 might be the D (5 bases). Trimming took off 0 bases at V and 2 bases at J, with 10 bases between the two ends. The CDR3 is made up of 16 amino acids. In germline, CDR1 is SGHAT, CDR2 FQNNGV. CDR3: CASSLEVRVNTGELFF. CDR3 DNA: TGTGCCAGCAGCTTAGAGGTCAGGGTTAACACCGGGGAGCTGTTTTTT.

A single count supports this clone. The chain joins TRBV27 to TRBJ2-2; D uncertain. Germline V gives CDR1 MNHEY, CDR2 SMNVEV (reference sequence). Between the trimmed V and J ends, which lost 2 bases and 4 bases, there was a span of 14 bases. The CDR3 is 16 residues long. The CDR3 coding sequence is TGTGCCAGCAGTTTAGATAACCCAAGGAGCACCGGGGAGCTGTTTTTT. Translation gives CASSLDNPRSTGELFF.

CDR3 loop: CASRILAGGPGYNEQFF. CDR3 sequence (DNA): TGCGCCAGCAGAATTCTAGCGGGAGGGCCGGGATACAATGAGCAGTTCTTC. The chain joins TRBV10-2 to TRBJ2-1, with 12 bases fitting TRBD2. J lost 4 bases, V lost 6 bases, and 10 bases had no gene match. From germline, CDR1 is WSHSY and CDR2 SAAADI. This CDR3 is built from 17 residues.

This chain's CDR3 is CASRGQGARNIQYF. The CDR3 DNA follows: TGTGCCAGCAGGGGACAGGGGGCGAGAAACATTCAGTACTTC. The chain has TRBV28 and TRBJ2-4, with 12 bases that match TRBD1. V was pared by 6 bases and J by 6 bases, with 3 bases of the junction left unmatched. CDR3 size: 14 residues. Germline-derived CDR1 and CDR2 are MDHEN and SYDVKM.

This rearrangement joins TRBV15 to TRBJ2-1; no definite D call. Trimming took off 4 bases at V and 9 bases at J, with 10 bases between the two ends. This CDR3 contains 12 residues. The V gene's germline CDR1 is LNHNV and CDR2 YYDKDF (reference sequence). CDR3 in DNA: TGTGCCACCAGCACTGGGGTTGGTGAGCAGTTCTTC. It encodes CATSTGVGEQFF. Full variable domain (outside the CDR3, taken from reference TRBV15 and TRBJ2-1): DAMVIQNPRYQVTQFGKPVTLSCSQTLNHNVMYWYQQKSSQAPKLLFHYYDKDFNNEADTPDNFQSRRPNTSFCFLDIRSPGLGDTAMYLCATSTGVGEQFFGPGTRLTVL.

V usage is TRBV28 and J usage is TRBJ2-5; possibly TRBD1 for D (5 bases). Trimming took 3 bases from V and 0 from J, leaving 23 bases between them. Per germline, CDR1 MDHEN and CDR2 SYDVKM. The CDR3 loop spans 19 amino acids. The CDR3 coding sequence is TGTGCCAGCAGTTTGGGAACGGCCCTAACAGGAAGATACCAAGAGACCCAGTACTTC. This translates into CASSLGTALTGRYQETQYF. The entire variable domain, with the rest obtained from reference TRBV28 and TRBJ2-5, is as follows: DVKVTQSSRYLVKRTGEKVFLECVQDMDHENMFWYRQDPGLGLRLIYFSYDVKMKEKGDIPEGYSVSREKKERFSLILESASTNQTSMYLCASSLGTALTGRYQETQYFGPGTRLLVL.

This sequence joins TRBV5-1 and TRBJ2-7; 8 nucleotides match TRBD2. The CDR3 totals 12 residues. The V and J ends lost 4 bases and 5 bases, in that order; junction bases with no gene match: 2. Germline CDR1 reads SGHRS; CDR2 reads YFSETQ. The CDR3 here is CASSIGGDEQYF. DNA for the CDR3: TGCGCCAGCAGCATCGGGGGGGACGAGCAGTACTTC.

Here the CDR3 DNA reads TGTGCCAGCAGCTTAGGGTGGTATGAGCAGTTCTTC. Translated: CASSLGWYEQFF. The V gene is TRBV7-9, the J gene TRBJ2-1; D is ambiguous. V was pared by 1 base and J by 8 bases, with 6 bases between. The V gene's germline CDR1 is SEHNR and CDR2 FQNEAQ (reference sequence). The CDR3 has 12 residues.